The next 14 T cell receptor beta chains were all read from a single sample in a study of Ad26.COV2.S vaccination and SARS-CoV-2 variants. Described treatment: 19 received Ad26.COV2.S at low or high dose, single or two shots; a few received placebo; per-sample allocation not given. The samples date from day 63 after the first vaccine or placebo injection. The method was immunoSEQ multiplex PCR; TCRdb's version includes in-frame clones alone and lacks a portion of them. The sample holds 400,000 to 450,000 clones, around 92% seen once. The sequencing used peripheral blood, collected in a trial of Ad26.COV2.S vaccine versus placebo. The receptors stem from a person between 18 and 59 years old who received the Ad26.COV2.S COVID-19 vaccine or a placebo.

The chain uses TRBV5-4 and TRBJ2-5; D is unclear. Deletions cut 0 bases from V and 1 base from J, with 10 bases between. The length of the CDR3 is 15 residues. Germline V gene sequence: CDR1 SGHNT, CDR2 YYREEE (reference sequence). CDR3 DNA sequence: TGTGCCAGCAGCTTGGTATCGCACCCCCAAGAGACCCAGTACTTC. The encoded protein is CASSLVSHPQETQYF.

The V gene is TRBV27, the J gene TRBJ2-1; possible D gene TRBD2, 6 bases. The CDR3 totals 15 residues. Deletions cut 6 bases from V and 1 base from J, with 13 bases between. Germline V gives CDR1 MNHEY, CDR2 SMNVEV (reference sequence). CDR3 coding DNA: TGTGCCAGCAGCTCAGGACTATATTCCTACAATGAGCAGTTCTTC. Residues: CASSSGLYSYNEQFF.

This clone was detected only once. The chain links TRBV19 to TRBJ1-6; possible D gene TRBD1, 6 bases. The V and J ends lost 0 bases and 14 bases respectively, with 11 bases between them. CDR1 and CDR2 (germline): LNHDA, SQIVND (reference sequence). The CDR3 length is 13 residues. CDR3 nucleotides: TGTGCCAGTAGTATAGATCAGGGGACGGCCCTCCACTTT. This codes for CASSIDQGTALHF.

The gene calls are TRBV4-1 and TRBJ2-1; D uncertain. The length of the CDR3 is 15 residues. Germline CDR1 MGHRA, CDR2 YSYEKL. Trimming removed 2 bases from V and 5 bases from J, with 13 bases in between. CDR3 DNA: TGCGCCAGCAGCCAACCCTGGGTAGCTGACAATGAGCAGTTCTTC. Protein product: CASSQPWVADNEQFF.

The rearrangement links TRBV6-2 or TRBV6-3 to TRBJ2-3; 9 positions match TRBD1. With 5 bases clipped from V and 5 bases from J, the junction kept 8 bases outside the gene matches. Germline assignment: CDR1 MNHEY and CDR2 SVGEGT. This CDR3 comprises 15 residues. The CDR3, as DNA: TGTGCCAGCAGTCCCGCCGGGACAGGGAAAGATACGCAGTATTTT. Translating gives CASSPAGTGKDTQYF.

The V call is TRBV7-2, the J call TRBJ2-1; 8 nucleotides align to TRBD1. The CDR3 is 15 residues long. The V and J ends lost 4 bases and 8 bases, in that order; junction bases with no gene match: 10. The germline CDR1 and CDR2 sequences are SGHTA and FQGNSA. CDR3 protein: CASSSRGQGTHEQFF. Here the CDR3 DNA reads TGTGCCAGCAGCTCTCGTGGACAGGGTACGCATGAGCAGTTCTTC.

The rearrangement links TRBV7-9 to TRBJ2-2, with D uncertain. The germline V gene has CDR1 SEHNR and CDR2 FQNEAQ (reference sequence). The CDR3 consists of 13 residues. With 4 bases removed from V and 4 bases from J, the gap between germline ends came to 7 bases. The CDR3 region is CASSSGLTGELFF. CDR3 coding DNA: TGTGCCAGCAGCTCGGGCCTCACCGGGGAGCTGTTTTTT.

The rearrangement uses TRBV9 and TRBJ2-5, with 14 bases identical to TRBD2. V shed 3 bases and J 1 base; nucleotides not matched to a gene: 2. Germline CDR1 is SGDLS and CDR2 is YYNGEE. The length of the CDR3 is 16 residues. The CDR3 sequence is CASSGLAGGPQETQYF. For the CDR3, the DNA is TGTGCCAGCAGCGGACTAGCGGGGGGGCCCCAAGAGACCCAGTACTTC.

This chain connects TRBV10-1 to TRBJ2-1, with 10 bases that match TRBD2. Germline V gene data show CDR1 as WNHNN and CDR2 as SYGVQD (reference sequence). Trimming cost V 5 bases and J 9 bases; bases outside gene matches: 7. The CDR3 is 14 amino acids. Written as DNA, the CDR3 is TGCGCCAGCAGTCCGGGACTAGCGAGGGCTGAGCAGTTCTTC. As protein: CASSPGLARAEQFF.

The rearrangement joins TRBV9 to TRBJ1-2, with TRBD1 matching 10 bases. Germline assignment: CDR1 SGDLS and CDR2 YYNGEE. CDR3 size: 16 residues. V was clipped by 2 bases and J by 2 bases; unmatched bases: 6. The CDR3 DNA is TGTGCCAGCAGCGTTGGGGGACAGGGGATGAACTATGGCTACACCTTC. Translated, it gives CASSVGGQGMNYGYTF.

CDR3 protein: CASSFSGSSYNEQFF. The CDR3 bases are TGTGCCAGCAGTTTTTCAGGGAGCTCCTACAATGAGCAGTTCTTC. The chain has TRBV25-1 and TRBJ2-1; D is perhaps TRBD1 or TRBD2 (5 bases each). Trimming took off 5 bases at V and 0 bases at J, with 11 bases between the two ends. Germline CDR1 reads MGHDK; CDR2 reads SYGVNS. CDR3 length equals 15 residues.

The chain has TRBV29-1 and TRBJ2-5; 7 bases agree with TRBD1. V trimming: 8 bases; J trimming: 4 bases; junction bases outside the gene matches: 7. The germline gives CDR1 SQVTM, CDR2 ANQGSEA. The length of the CDR3 is 12 residues. In DNA, the CDR3 is TGCAGCTTGAGACAGGGCCGAGAGACCCAGTACTTC. It codes for CSLRQGRETQYF. Complete variable domain (other parts from reference TRBV29-1 and TRBJ2-5): SAVISQKPSRDICQRGTSLTIQCQVDSQVTMMFWYRQQPGQSLTLIATANQGSEATYESGFVIDKFPISRPNLTFSTLTVSNMSPEDSSIYLCSLRQGRETQYFGPGTRLLVL.

This clone showed up just once. The CDR3 loop is CASSELGVRSMNTEAFF. CDR3 nucleotide sequence: TGCGCCAGCAGTGAGTTGGGGGTTAGGTCGATGAACACTGAAGCTTTCTTT. The chain carries TRBV10-2 and TRBJ1-1; a possible D gene is TRBD1 (5 bases). Germline CDR1 WSHSY, CDR2 SAAADI. The germline V and J ends were trimmed by 1 base and 0 bases, with 15 bases remaining between them. This CDR3 comprises 17 residues.

The chain is built from TRBV2 and TRBJ2-7; D might be TRBD2 (5 bases). Germline V gene lookup returns CDR1 SNHLY and CDR2 FYNNEI. The CDR3 runs to 13 residues. Trimming stripped 3 bases from V and 2 bases from J, with 8 bases between. CDR3 sequence: CASSDGMTYEQYF. DNA of the CDR3: TGTGCCAGCAGTGACGGGATGACCTACGAGCAGTACTTC.